Listed below are T cell receptor beta chains from one sample, sequenced in a study of T cells in Graves' hyperthyroidism and ophthalmopathy. MiXCR, run by TCRdb on the multiplex PCR reads, gives a single entry per CDR3 protein. The sample shows about 640,000 distinct CDR3 sequences, less than 25% of them seen only once. Material for sequencing was blood. All receptors derive from a man aged 25-40 years with Graves' ophthalmopathy. Each CDR3 is given with its conserved first and last residue. Fields, in order: clone size, V gene, D gene, J gene, CDR3 DNA, CDR3 protein. D genes are given only for firm matches. Expanded clones are given a class, and other clones once, few, many or no size at all.

>few|TRBV10-2|TRBD2|TRBJ2-1
TGCGCCAGCAGTGCTTCCTCATCGGGACTAGCGGACAATGAGCAGTTCTTC
CASSASSSGLADNEQFF
>.|TRBV9|.|TRBJ2-3
TGTGCCAGCAGCGAGCGGTGGGGGCGAGGGGCAGATACGCAGTATTTT
CASSERWGRGADTQYF
>few|TRBV2|.|TRBJ2-1
TGTGCCAGCTGTAAGACAGGCTACAATGAGCAGTTCTTC
CASCKTGYNEQFF
>few|TRBV12-3/TRBV12-4|.|TRBJ1-3
TGTGCCAGCACCTTAGGAGGGACTGGAAACACCATATATTTT
CASTLGGTGNTIYF
>many|TRBV12-3/TRBV12-4|TRBD2|TRBJ2-5
TGTGCCAGCAGCTCTTTTACTAGCGGGAGTGTCGAGACCCAGTACTTC
CASSSFTSGSVETQYF
>.|TRBV7-2|.|TRBJ2-7
TGTGCCAGCAGCCTACTAGCTTTAGGTTCCTCGGGCGAGCAGTACTTC
CASSLLALGSSGEQYF
>many|TRBV27|TRBD2|TRBJ2-3
TGTGCCAGCAGTCCCATAGGTAGCGGGATAACAGGCACAGATACGCAGTATTTT
CASSPIGSGITGTDTQYF
>.|TRBV5-1|.|TRBJ1-5
TGTGCCAGCAGCTTGCGTGGCCCGTATAGCAATCAGCCCCAGCATTTT
CASSLRGPYSNQPQHF
>many|TRBV12-3/TRBV12-4|TRBD1|TRBJ1-5
TGTGCCAGCAGTTCCAGGACAGGGGGATTCAATCAGCCCCAGCATTTT
CASSSRTGGFNQPQHF
>many|TRBV12-3/TRBV12-4|.|TRBJ1-3
TGTGCCAGCAGCCGGGCAGACCTGAGCTCTGGAAACACCATATATTTT
CASSRADLSSGNTIYF
>.|TRBV27|.|TRBJ2-1
TGTGCCAGCAGTCCCGACCCGAAAGGATATGAGCAGTTCTTC
CASSPDPKGYEQFF
>many|TRBV5-1|TRBD2|TRBJ2-1
TGCGCCAGCAGCTCGGTCCCGGGACTAGCGGGAGGCTCCTACAATGAGCAGTTCTTC
CASSSVPGLAGGSYNEQFF
>few|TRBV28|.|TRBJ2-2
TGTGCCAGCAGCTCAGGGGTAGGGGGGTCCGGGGAGCTGTTTTTT
CASSSGVGGSGELFF
>many|TRBV13|.|TRBJ2-7
TGTGCCAGCAGCGCCGGGACCGCGACCTACGAGCAGTACTTC
CASSAGTATYEQYF
>.|TRBV9|TRBD1|TRBJ1-1
TGTGCCAGCAGCGTAACAGGGGGCGCAAAGACTGAAGCTTTCTTT
CASSVTGGAKTEAFF
>few|TRBV20-1|TRBD2|TRBJ2-1
TGCAGTGCTAGAGAGCTAGCGGGAGGGAGCTCCTACAATGAGCAGTTCTTC
CSARELAGGSSYNEQFF
>many|TRBV12-3/TRBV12-4|.|TRBJ2-5
TGTGCCAGCAGTTTAAGGGAAGAGACCCAGTACTTC
CASSLREETQYF
>.|TRBV4-2|.|TRBJ2-7
TGTGCCAGCAGCCAAGAGGGGCTTACAAGCTACGAGCAGTACTTC
CASSQEGLTSYEQYF
>.|TRBV11-2|.|TRBJ1-1
TGTGCCAGCAGGATAATCCGGGACCCTGAAGCTTTCTTT
CASRIIRDPEAFF
>many|TRBV6-1|TRBD2|TRBJ2-7
TGTGCCAGCAGAGAGTTAGGGAGGGCAAGAGGTGACGAGCAGTACTTC
CASRELGRARGDEQYF
>.|TRBV27|TRBD2|TRBJ2-5
TGTGCCAGCAGTATACGGACTAGCGGACTATACCAAGAGACCCAGTACTTC
CASSIRTSGLYQETQYF
>few|TRBV27|.|TRBJ2-3
TGTGCCAGCTCAAGATTAGGGGCAGATACGCAGTATTTT
CASSRLGADTQYF
>few|TRBV30|TRBD2|TRBJ2-1
TGTGCCTGGAGTGCCGGACTAGCGCCCTACAATGAGCAGTTCTTC
CAWSAGLAPYNEQFF
>many|TRBV20-1|.|TRBJ1-1
TGCAGTGCTAACATGGGTGGACACCCGAACACTGAAGCTTTCTTT
CSANMGGHPNTEAFF
>few|TRBV19|.|TRBJ2-7
TGTGCCAGTAGTATAGCGCTAGTCTCAAACTACGAGCAGTACTTC
CASSIALVSNYEQYF
>many|TRBV30|.|TRBJ2-7
TGTGCCTGGAGTCTGGCAGGGCGAGGCGAGCAGTACTTC
CAWSLAGRGEQYF
>.|TRBV6-5|TRBD2|TRBJ2-2
TGTGCCAGCAGTTACTCGTGGACTAGCGGGCGGGAGCTGTTTTTT
CASSYSWTSGRELFF
>many|TRBV28|.|TRBJ2-2
TGTGCCAGCAGTTTCTCCGGTATAGGCACCGGGGAGCTGTTTTTT
CASSFSGIGTGELFF
>many|TRBV13|.|TRBJ1-1
TGTGCCAGCAGCTTCCGGAGGGGACCTATGAACACTGAAGCTTTCTTT
CASSFRRGPMNTEAFF
>.|TRBV28|.|TRBJ2-1
TGTGCCAGCAGTCGGGGCAGGGCCCCTCCAAGCTCCTACAATGAGCAGTTCTTC
CASSRGRAPPSSYNEQFF
>few|TRBV12-3/TRBV12-4|.|TRBJ2-1
TGTGCCAGCAGTTTCGGGAGCGCTATAGAGCAGTTCTTC
CASSFGSAIEQFF
>.|TRBV6-1|TRBD2|TRBJ2-7
TGTGCCAGCAGTCGGACTAGCGGGAGGCTGGGCTCCTACGAGCAGTACTTC
CASSRTSGRLGSYEQYF